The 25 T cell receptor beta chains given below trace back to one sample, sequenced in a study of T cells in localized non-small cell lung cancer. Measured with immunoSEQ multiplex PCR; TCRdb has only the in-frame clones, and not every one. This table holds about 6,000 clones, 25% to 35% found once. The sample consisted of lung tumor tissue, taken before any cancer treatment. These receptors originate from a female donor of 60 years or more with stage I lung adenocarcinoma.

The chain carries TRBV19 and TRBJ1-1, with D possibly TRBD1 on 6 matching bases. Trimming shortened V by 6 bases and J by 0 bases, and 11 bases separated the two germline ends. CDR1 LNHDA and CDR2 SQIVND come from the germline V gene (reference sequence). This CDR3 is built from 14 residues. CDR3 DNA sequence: TGTGCCAGTAGCCACGGACAGTTGAACACTGAAGCTTTCTTT. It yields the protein CASSHGQLNTEAFF.

The CDR3 bases are TGTGCCAGTAGTATGGGACAGGGTTACTACGAGCAGTACTTC. It yields the protein CASSMGQGYYEQYF. The chain has TRBV19 and TRBJ2-7, with 9 nucleotides matching TRBD1. CDR1 LNHDA and CDR2 SQIVND come from the germline V gene (reference sequence). CDR3 length: 14 amino acids. J lost 3 bases, V lost 3 bases, and 3 bases had no gene match. The full variable domain, in which reference TRBV19 and TRBJ2-7 provide the parts outside the CDR3, is DGGITQSPKYLFRKEGQNVTLSCEQNLNHDAMYWYRQDPGQGLRLIYYSQIVNDFQKGDIAEGYSVSREKKESFPLTVTSAQKNPTAFYLCASSMGQGYYEQYFGPGTRLTVT.

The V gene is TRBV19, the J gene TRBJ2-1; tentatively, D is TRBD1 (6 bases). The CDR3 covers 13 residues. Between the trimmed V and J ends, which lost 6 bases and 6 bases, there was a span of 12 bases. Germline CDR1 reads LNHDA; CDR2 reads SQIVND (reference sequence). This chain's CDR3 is CASSWGQGNEQFF. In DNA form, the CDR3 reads TGTGCCAGTAGCTGGGGACAAGGCAATGAGCAGTTCTTC.

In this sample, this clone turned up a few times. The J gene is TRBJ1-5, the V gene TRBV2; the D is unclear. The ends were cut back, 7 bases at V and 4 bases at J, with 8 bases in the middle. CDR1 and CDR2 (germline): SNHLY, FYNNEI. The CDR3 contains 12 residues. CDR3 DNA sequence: TGTGCCAGCATGGGGTCTAATCAGCCCCAGCATTTT. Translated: CASMGSNQPQHF. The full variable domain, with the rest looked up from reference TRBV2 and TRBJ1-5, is EPEVTQTPSHQVTQMGQEVILRCVPISNHLYFYWYRQILGQKVEFLVSFYNNEISEKSEIFDDQFSVERPDGSNFTLKIRSTKLEDSAMYFCASMGSNQPQHFGDGTRLSIL.

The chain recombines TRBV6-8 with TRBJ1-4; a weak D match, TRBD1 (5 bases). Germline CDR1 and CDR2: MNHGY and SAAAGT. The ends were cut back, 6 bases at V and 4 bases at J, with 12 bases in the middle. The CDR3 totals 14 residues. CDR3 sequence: CASRTGAVNEKLFF. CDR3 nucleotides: TGTGCCAGCAGGACCGGGGCAGTTAATGAAAAACTGTTTTTT.

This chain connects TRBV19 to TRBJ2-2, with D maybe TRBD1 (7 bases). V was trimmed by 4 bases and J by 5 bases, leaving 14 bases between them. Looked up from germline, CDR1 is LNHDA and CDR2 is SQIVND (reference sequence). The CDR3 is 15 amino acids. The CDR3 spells CASSNAGQRTGELFF. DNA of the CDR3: TGTGCCAGTAGTAACGCGGGACAGCGGACCGGGGAGCTGTTTTTT.

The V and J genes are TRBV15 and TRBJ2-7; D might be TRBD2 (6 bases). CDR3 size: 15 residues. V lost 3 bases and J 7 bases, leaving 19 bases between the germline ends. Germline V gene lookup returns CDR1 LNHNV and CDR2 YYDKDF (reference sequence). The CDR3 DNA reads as TGTGCCACCAGCAGGGAGGGCGGGGACCACAAGGAGCAGTACTTC. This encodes CATSREGGDHKEQYF.

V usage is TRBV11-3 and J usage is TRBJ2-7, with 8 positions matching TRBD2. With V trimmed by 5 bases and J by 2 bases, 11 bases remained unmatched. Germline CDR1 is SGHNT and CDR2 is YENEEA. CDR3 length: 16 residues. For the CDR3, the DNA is TGTGCCAGCAGCCCGGGGGGGAGAATGTCCCCCTACGAGCAGTACTTC. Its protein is CASSPGGRMSPYEQYF.

The CDR3 DNA is TGTGCCAGCAGCTCCCTGGCGGGAGGGCTGGATGGCTACACCTTC. Encoded protein: CASSSLAGGLDGYTF. This chain joins TRBV11-3 and TRBJ1-2; D is uncertain. Germline V gives CDR1 SGHNT, CDR2 YENEEA. The CDR3 covers 15 residues. V lost 4 bases to trimming and J lost 6 bases, with 18 bases between them.

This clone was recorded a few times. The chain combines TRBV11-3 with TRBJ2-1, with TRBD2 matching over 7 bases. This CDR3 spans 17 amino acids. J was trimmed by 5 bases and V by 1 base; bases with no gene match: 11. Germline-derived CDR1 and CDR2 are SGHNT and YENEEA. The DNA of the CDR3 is TGTGCCAGCAGCTTAGTCTTCAGGGCTAGCGGTGACAATGAGCAGTTCTTC. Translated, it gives CASSLVFRASGDNEQFF. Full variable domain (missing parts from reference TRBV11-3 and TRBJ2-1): EAGVVQSPRYKIIEKKQPVAFWCNPISGHNTLYWYLQNLGQGPELLIRYENEEAVDDSQLPKDRFSAERLKGVDSTLKIQPAELGDSAVYLCASSLVFRASGDNEQFFGPGTRLTVL.

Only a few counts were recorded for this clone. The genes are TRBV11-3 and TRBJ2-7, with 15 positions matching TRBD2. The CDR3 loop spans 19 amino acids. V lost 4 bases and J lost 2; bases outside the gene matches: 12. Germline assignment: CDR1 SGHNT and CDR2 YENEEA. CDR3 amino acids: CASSWVGAGTSGRPYEQYF. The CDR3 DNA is TGTGCCAGCAGCTGGGTAGGGGCCGGGACTAGCGGGAGGCCCTACGAGCAGTACTTC. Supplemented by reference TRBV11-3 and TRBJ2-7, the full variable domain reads EAGVVQSPRYKIIEKKQPVAFWCNPISGHNTLYWYLQNLGQGPELLIRYENEEAVDDSQLPKDRFSAERLKGVDSTLKIQPAELGDSAVYLCASSWVGAGTSGRPYEQYFGPGTRLTVT.

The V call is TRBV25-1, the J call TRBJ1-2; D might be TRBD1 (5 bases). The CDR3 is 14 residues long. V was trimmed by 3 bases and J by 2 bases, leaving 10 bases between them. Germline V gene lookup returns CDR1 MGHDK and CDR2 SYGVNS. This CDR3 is CASSDVGLNYGYTF. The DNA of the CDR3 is TGTGCCAGCAGTGACGTGGGACTGAACTATGGCTACACCTTC.

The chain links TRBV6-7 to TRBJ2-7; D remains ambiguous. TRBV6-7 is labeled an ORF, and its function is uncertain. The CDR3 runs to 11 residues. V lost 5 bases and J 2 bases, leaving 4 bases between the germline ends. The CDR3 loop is CASSETYEQYF. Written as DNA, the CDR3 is TGTGCCAGCAGTGAAACCTACGAGCAGTACTTC.

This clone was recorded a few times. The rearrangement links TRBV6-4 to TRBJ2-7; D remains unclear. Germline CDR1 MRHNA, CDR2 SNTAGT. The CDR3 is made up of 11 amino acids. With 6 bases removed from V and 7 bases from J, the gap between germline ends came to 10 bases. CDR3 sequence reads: CASRSGREQYF. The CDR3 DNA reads TGTGCCAGCAGATCCGGGCGGGAGCAGTACTTC.

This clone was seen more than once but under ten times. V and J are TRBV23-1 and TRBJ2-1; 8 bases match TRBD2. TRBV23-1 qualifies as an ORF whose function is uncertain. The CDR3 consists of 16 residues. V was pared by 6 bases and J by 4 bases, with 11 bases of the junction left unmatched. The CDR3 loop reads CASSHAGTRRYNEQFF. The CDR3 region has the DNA TGCGCCAGCAGCCATGCCGGGACTAGGCGGTACAATGAGCAGTTCTTC.

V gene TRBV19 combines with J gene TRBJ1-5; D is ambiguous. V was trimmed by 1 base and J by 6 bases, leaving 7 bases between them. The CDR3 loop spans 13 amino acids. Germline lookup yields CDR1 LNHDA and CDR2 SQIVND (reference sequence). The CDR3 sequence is CASSIGGPQPQHF. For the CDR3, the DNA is TGTGCCAGTAGTATAGGGGGTCCTCAGCCCCAGCATTTT.

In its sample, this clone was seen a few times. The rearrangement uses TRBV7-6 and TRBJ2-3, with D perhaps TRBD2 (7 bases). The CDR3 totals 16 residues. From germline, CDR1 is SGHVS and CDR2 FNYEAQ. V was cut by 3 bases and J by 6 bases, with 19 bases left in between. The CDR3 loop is CASSFTGGPRGDTQYF. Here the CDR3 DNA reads TGTGCCAGCAGCTTCACGGGGGGCCCCCGGGGGGATACGCAGTATTTT.

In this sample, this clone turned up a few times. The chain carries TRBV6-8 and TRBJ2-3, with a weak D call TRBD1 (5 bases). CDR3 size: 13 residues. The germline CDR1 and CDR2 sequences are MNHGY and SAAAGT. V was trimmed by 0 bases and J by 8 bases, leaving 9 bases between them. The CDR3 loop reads CASSYSMGPTQYF. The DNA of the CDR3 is TGTGCCAGCAGTTACTCGATGGGGCCTACGCAGTATTTT.

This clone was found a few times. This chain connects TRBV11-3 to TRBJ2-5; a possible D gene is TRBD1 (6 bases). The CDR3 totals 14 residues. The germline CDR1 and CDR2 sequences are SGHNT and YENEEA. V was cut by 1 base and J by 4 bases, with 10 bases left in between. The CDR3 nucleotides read TGTGCCAGCAGCTTAGTCAGGGGACGAGAGACCCAGTACTTC. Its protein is CASSLVRGRETQYF.

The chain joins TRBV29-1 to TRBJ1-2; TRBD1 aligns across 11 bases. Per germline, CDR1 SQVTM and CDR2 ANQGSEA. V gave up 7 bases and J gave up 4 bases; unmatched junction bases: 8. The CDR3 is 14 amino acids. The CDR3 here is CSAPEGQGGYGYTF. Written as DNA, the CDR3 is TGCAGCGCCCCTGAGGGACAGGGGGGCTATGGCTACACCTTC.

As DNA, the CDR3 is TGTGCCAGCAGCCGAGGTTCAGGGAATAATTCACCCCTCCACTTT. This codes for CASSRGSGNNSPLHF. This chain joins TRBV11-3 and TRBJ1-6; weak D call: TRBD1 (5 bases). The CDR3 totals 15 residues. V lost 5 bases to trimming and J lost 5 bases, with 13 bases between them. The germline V gene encodes CDR1 SGHNT and CDR2 YENEEA.

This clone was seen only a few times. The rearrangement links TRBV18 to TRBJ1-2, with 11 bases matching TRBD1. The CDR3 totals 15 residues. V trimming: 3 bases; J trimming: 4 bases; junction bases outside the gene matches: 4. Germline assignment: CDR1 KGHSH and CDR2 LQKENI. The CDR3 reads CASSPAGQGAYGYTF. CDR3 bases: TGTGCCAGCTCACCGGCAGGACAGGGGGCCTATGGCTACACCTTC.

As DNA, the CDR3 is TGTGCCTGGAGAAGTAGCGGGATCGACAATGAGCAGTTCTTC. This codes for CAWRSSGIDNEQFF. The V and J genes are TRBV30 and TRBJ2-1, with 8 bases aligning to TRBD2. CDR3 length equals 14 residues. The germline CDR1 and CDR2 sequences are GTSNPN and SVGIG (reference sequence). The ends lost 3 bases at V and 5 bases at J; junction bases unmatched: 6.

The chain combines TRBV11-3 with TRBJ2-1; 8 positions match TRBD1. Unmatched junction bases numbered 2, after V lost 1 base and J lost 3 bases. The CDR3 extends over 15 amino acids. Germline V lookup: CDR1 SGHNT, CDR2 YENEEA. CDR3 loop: CASSLGTGIYNEQFF. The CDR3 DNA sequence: TGTGCCAGCAGCTTAGGGACAGGGATCTACAATGAGCAGTTCTTC.

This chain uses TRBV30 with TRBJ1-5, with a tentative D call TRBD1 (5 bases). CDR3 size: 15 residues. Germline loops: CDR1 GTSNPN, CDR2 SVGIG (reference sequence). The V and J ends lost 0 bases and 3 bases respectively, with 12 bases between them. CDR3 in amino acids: CAWSVLDSLNQPQHF. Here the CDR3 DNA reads TGTGCCTGGAGTGTACTCGACAGCCTCAATCAGCCCCAGCATTTT.